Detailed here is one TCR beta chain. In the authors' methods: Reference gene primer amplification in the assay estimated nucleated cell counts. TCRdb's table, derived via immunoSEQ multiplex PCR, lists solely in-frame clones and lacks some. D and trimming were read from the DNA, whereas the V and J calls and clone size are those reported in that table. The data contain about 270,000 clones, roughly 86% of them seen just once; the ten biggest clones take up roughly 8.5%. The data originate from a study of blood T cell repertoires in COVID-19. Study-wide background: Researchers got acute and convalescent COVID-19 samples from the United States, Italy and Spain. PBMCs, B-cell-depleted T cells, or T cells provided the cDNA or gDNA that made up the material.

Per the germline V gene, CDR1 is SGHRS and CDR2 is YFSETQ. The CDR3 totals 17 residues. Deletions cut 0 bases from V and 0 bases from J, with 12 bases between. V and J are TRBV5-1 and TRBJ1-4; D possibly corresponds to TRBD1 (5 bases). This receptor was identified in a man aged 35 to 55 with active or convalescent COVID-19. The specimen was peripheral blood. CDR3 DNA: TGCGCCAGCAGCTTGGGCAGGGATTCTGCAACTAATGAAAAACTGTTTTTT. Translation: CASSLGRDSATNEKLFF.